This T cell receptor (beta chain) was obtained from a study of cytomegalovirus exposure and HLA in healthy donors. Findings and limits, study-wide: Earlier analysis found most TCR beta V segments productive about 87% or about 30% of the time. Despite most TCR sequences being rare, some public TCRs occurred in many donors. Later genetic work tied a missense DCLRE1C variant to beta-chain V and J trimming.

Both 60 Vbeta primers and 13 Jbeta primers went into the PCR. The method was immunoSEQ multiplex PCR; TCRdb's version includes in-frame clones alone and lacks a portion of them. This sample has about 94,000 clones; 79% occur once, and the top ten carry around 3.8%. This clone has just one count. The antigen is unknown. CDR1 is SNHLY and CDR2 is FYNNEI in the germline V gene. The ends lost 6 bases at V and 0 bases at J; junction bases unmatched: 5. The CDR3 extends over 16 amino acids. The specimen sequenced was PBMCs. The chain has TRBV2 and TRBJ1-4, with 9 bases that match TRBD1. This clonotype was sampled from a woman aged 40 to 50 in good health and CMV-seronegative. The CDR3 DNA reads as TGTGCCAGCAGCGACAGGGGGAGGGCAACTAATGAAAAACTGTTTTTT. It codes for CASSDRGRATNEKLFF.